Each of the 31 T cell receptor beta chains below was sequenced from the same sample in a study of blood T cell repertoires in COVID-19. The data were produced by immunoSEQ multiplex PCR, yet TCRdb's version contains in-frame clones alone and is incomplete. The sample gives 150,000 to 200,000 clones, about nine tenths of which show up once; roughly 1.5% is in the top ten. The sample consisted of peripheral blood. These receptors originate from a woman between 45 and 60 years old with acute or convalescent COVID-19.

This clone was counted a few times. J is TRBJ1-5 and V is TRBV5-4; a possible D gene is TRBD1 (5 bases). This CDR3 is 13 amino acids long. Trimming removed 4 bases at V and 7 bases at J, with 12 bases between. Germline V gene data show CDR1 as SGHNT and CDR2 as YYREEE (reference sequence). The CDR3 spells CASSSGGAQPQHF. The CDR3 bases are TGTGCCAGCAGCAGTGGCGGGGCCCAGCCCCAGCATTTT.

This sequence joins TRBV18 and TRBJ2-1, with 8 bases fitting TRBD1. The length of the CDR3 is 13 residues. The junction had 6 bases not matched to a gene; V was cut back by 6 bases and J by 8 bases. Germline V gene data show CDR1 as KGHSH and CDR2 as LQKENI. CDR3 in DNA: TGTGCCAGCTCCCCTTCACAGGGGGATGAGCAGTTCTTC. Amino acids: CASSPSQGDEQFF.

The chain links TRBV9 to TRBJ1-2, with 8 bases aligning to TRBD1. Germline V lookup: CDR1 SGDLS, CDR2 YYNGEE. The CDR3 has 14 residues. V shed 3 bases, J shed 7 bases, and the junction held 8 bases outside the gene matches. CDR3 protein: CASSAGPGGGGYTF. The CDR3 DNA is TGTGCCAGCAGCGCCGGGCCAGGGGGCGGTGGCTACACCTTC.

This CDR3 is CASSYPLETSGSTDTQYF. CDR3 DNA: TGTGCCAGCAGTTACCCTCTGGAGACTAGCGGATCCACAGATACGCAGTATTTT. The gene calls are TRBV6-2 or TRBV6-3 and TRBJ2-3; 9 bases map to TRBD2. Unmatched junction bases numbered 11, after V lost 2 bases and J lost 2 bases. CDR1 and CDR2 from the germline V gene are MNHEY and SVGEGT. The CDR3 covers 18 residues.

This clone was observed a single time. This chain joins TRBV4-3 and TRBJ1-5; no clear D gene. Between the trimmed V and J ends, which lost 0 bases and 7 bases, there was a span of 10 bases. Germline loops: CDR1 LGHNA, CDR2 YSLEER. The length of the CDR3 is 14 residues. Here the CDR3 DNA reads TGCGCCAGCAGCCAAGAAATGGTGGGCCAGCCCCAGCATTTT. Its protein is CASSQEMVGQPQHF.

The rearrangement joins TRBV24-1 to TRBJ2-7; D ambiguous. CDR3 length: 14 residues. Trimming cost V 7 bases and J 1 base, with 13 bases left between them. Germline CDR1 and CDR2: KGHDR and SFDVKD. The CDR3 protein is CATRTPRWSYEQYF. The CDR3 DNA is TGTGCCACCAGGACCCCCAGGTGGTCCTACGAGCAGTACTTC.

This rearrangement joins TRBV12-3 or TRBV12-4 to TRBJ1-1; D might be TRBD1 (5 bases). The CDR3 sequence is 12 residues long. The V end lost 6 bases, the J end lost 1 base, and 6 bases lay between the germline ends. The chain's CDR3 is CASRQANTEAFF. The CDR3 DNA is TGTGCCAGCAGACAGGCGAACACTGAAGCTTTCTTT.

This clone was counted once. The chain uses TRBV21-1 and TRBJ1-5; the table's D call TRBD1 went unverified against the DNA. TRBV21-1 constitutes a pseudogene. The CDR3 contains 14 residues. The CDR3 coding sequence is TGTGCCAGCAGCAAAGCGTGGCACAATCAGCCCCAGCATTTT. It translates to CASSKAWHNQPQHF.

This rearrangement joins TRBV7-2 to TRBJ2-7; TRBD2 matches at 8 bases. The germline gives CDR1 SGHTA, CDR2 FQGNSA. The CDR3 totals 14 residues. The V segment lost 5 bases and the J segment 6 bases; nucleotides outside the gene matches: 9. Here the CDR3 DNA reads TGTGCCAGCAGCCCCGGGACTAGAACTGGCGAGCAGTACTTC. This sequence encodes CASSPGTRTGEQYF.

The genes are TRBV6-5 and TRBJ1-3, with D perhaps TRBD1 (6 bases). Trimming shortened V by 2 bases and J by 2 bases, and 10 bases separated the two germline ends. The CDR3 spans 15 residues. Germline lookup yields CDR1 MNHEY and CDR2 SVGAGI. CDR3 amino acids: CASSYKTGAGNTIYF. CDR3 DNA sequence: TGTGCCAGCAGTTACAAGACAGGAGCTGGAAACACCATATATTTT.

The genes are TRBV19 and TRBJ2-7, with 7 bases aligning to TRBD1. The CDR3 consists of 13 residues. Germline V CDR1 and CDR2: LNHDA, SQIVND (reference sequence). The J segment lost 0 bases and the V segment lost 7 bases, leaving 3 bases of the junction unmatched. The CDR3 reads CASTGTVSYEQYF. The CDR3 nucleotides read TGTGCCAGTACCGGGACAGTCTCCTACGAGCAGTACTTC.

The J gene is TRBJ2-2, the V gene TRBV4-2; 8 nucleotides line up with TRBD2. The CDR3 consists of 16 residues. Germline-derived CDR1 and CDR2 are LGHNA and YNFKEQ. After removal of 1 base from V and 5 bases from J, the junction contained 6 bases not matched to a gene. CDR3 coding DNA: TGTGCCAGCAGCCAAGCCTCCGGGACTAGTACCGGGGAGCTGTTTTTT. Translation: CASSQASGTSTGELFF.

The CDR3: CASSGIGQGSGNTIYF. DNA for the CDR3: TGTGCCAGCAGCGGGATTGGACAGGGCTCTGGAAACACCATATATTTT. The V call is TRBV9, the J call TRBJ1-3, with 8 positions matching TRBD1. V was clipped by 3 bases and J by 0 bases; unmatched bases: 5. CDR3 length equals 16 residues. Germline V lookup: CDR1 SGDLS, CDR2 YYNGEE.

V is TRBV10-3 and J is TRBJ2-3, with 11 bases that match TRBD2. This CDR3 is 15 amino acids long. Germline CDR1 is ENHRY and CDR2 is SYGVKD. Trimming removed 5 bases from V and 3 bases from J; junction bases left unmatched: 4. The CDR3 DNA sequence: TGTGCCATCAGTTCTAGCGGGGGGAGGACAGATACGCAGTATTTT. It translates to CAISSSGGRTDTQYF.

The rearrangement uses TRBV27 and TRBJ1-1; 7 bases agree with TRBD1. With V trimmed by 5 bases and J by 0 bases, 9 bases remained unmatched. The germline gives CDR1 MNHEY, CDR2 SMNVEV (reference sequence). This CDR3 has 16 residues. In DNA form, the CDR3 reads TGTGCCAGCAGTATTAGACAGGGTAAGATGAACACTGAAGCTTTCTTT. Translated: CASSIRQGKMNTEAFF.

The sample holds one count of this clone. The chain combines TRBV20-1 with TRBJ1-5; D might be TRBD1 (5 bases). V lost 3 bases and J 1 base, leaving 10 bases between the germline ends. CDR1 is DFQATT, CDR2 SNEGSKA, per germline (reference sequence). The CDR3 runs to 14 residues. CDR3 sequence (DNA): TGCAGTGCTAGTCCGACAGCCAGCAATCAGCCCCAGCATTTT. Its translation: CSASPTASNQPQHF.

The CDR3 sequence is CASMAQETQYF. CDR3 coding DNA: TGTGCCAGCATGGCCCAAGAGACCCAGTACTTC. The genes are TRBV2 and TRBJ2-5; no definite D call. Germline CDR1 SNHLY, CDR2 FYNNEI. CDR3 length equals 11 residues. V was cut by 7 bases and J by 1 base, with 4 bases left in between.

This chain connects TRBV11-3 to TRBJ2-7; D gene unclear. The germline V and J ends were trimmed by 1 base and 4 bases, with 11 bases remaining between them. The CDR3 sequence is 14 residues long. CDR1 and CDR2 from the germline V gene are SGHNT and YENEEA. The CDR3 here is CASSLGAVFYEQYF. The CDR3 DNA sequence: TGTGCCAGCAGCTTAGGGGCTGTATTTTACGAGCAGTACTTC.

The J gene is TRBJ2-3, the V gene TRBV24-1; 7 bases align to TRBD2. CDR1 KGHDR and CDR2 SFDVKD come from the germline V gene. The CDR3 covers 13 residues. The V and J ends lost 5 bases and 3 bases, in that order; junction bases with no gene match: 1. CDR3 DNA: TGTGCCACCAGTGGGCGGGGGACAGATACGCAGTATTTT. This gives the protein CATSGRGTDTQYF.

The V gene is TRBV11-3, the J gene TRBJ2-5; D is undetermined. V lost 5 bases to trimming and J lost 4 bases, with 20 bases between them. The V gene's germline CDR1 is SGHNT and CDR2 YENEEA. The CDR3 extends over 16 amino acids. The chain's CDR3 is CASSRRGDSTGETQYF. CDR3 coding DNA: TGTGCCAGCAGCCGACGAGGCGACTCCACGGGAGAGACCCAGTACTTC.

The gene calls are TRBV4-3 and TRBJ1-4; 8 bases are a match to TRBD1. Germline trimming cut 1 base from V and 4 bases from J; bases unmatched to any gene: 5. CDR3 size: 16 residues. Germline CDR1 reads LGHNA; CDR2 reads YSLEER. CDR3 loop: CASSQVRGQVNEKLFF. CDR3 DNA: TGCGCCAGCAGCCAAGTTCGGGGACAGGTTAATGAAAAACTGTTTTTT.

This chain connects TRBV6-2 or TRBV6-3 to TRBJ2-1; TRBD2 matches 13 bases. The V gene end was trimmed by 6 bases and the J gene end by 4 bases; junction bases not matched to a gene: 12. This CDR3 has 18 amino acids. Germline CDR1 is MNHEY and CDR2 is SVGEGT. DNA for the CDR3: TGTGCCAGCAGCTTACTCCGGACTAGCGGGAGTTCTTACAATGAGCAGTTCTTC. Amino acid sequence: CASSLLRTSGSSYNEQFF.

The chain carries TRBV12-3 or TRBV12-4 and TRBJ1-5; no definite D call. This CDR3 contains 13 residues. Trimming removed 4 bases from V and 7 bases from J, with 11 bases in between. The CDR3: CASSSSVAQPQHF. In DNA, the CDR3 is TGTGCCAGCAGTTCTTCCGTGGCCCAGCCCCAGCATTTT.

The chain couples TRBV18 to TRBJ1-2; D unclear. Germline V gene data show CDR1 as KGHSH and CDR2 as LQKENI. V was clipped by 5 bases and J by 7 bases, with 11 bases between them. The CDR3 is 12 residues long. Here the CDR3 reads CASSSDTAGYTF. In DNA, the CDR3 is TGTGCCAGCTCATCCGACACCGCTGGCTACACCTTC.

V usage is TRBV2 and J usage is TRBJ2-1; 13 bases are a match to TRBD2. V shed 6 bases and J 4 bases; nucleotides not matched to a gene: 6. The CDR3 covers 16 residues. Germline CDR1 reads SNHLY; CDR2 reads FYNNEI. The chain's CDR3 is CASRGGLAGTYNEQFF. The CDR3 DNA follows: TGTGCCAGCAGGGGGGGACTAGCGGGAACATACAATGAGCAGTTCTTC.

The chain uses TRBV15 and TRBJ1-6; 8 bases match TRBD1. V dropped 0 bases and J dropped 7; count of bases not matched to a gene: 8. The CDR3 consists of 17 residues. Germline V gene lookup returns CDR1 LNHNV and CDR2 YYDKDF (reference sequence). The CDR3 bases are TGTGCCACCAGCAGAGAGGGAGCAGGGGGCAGCAATTCACCCCTCCACTTT. It codes for CATSREGAGGSNSPLHF.

The rearrangement uses TRBV6-5 and TRBJ1-2; weak D call: TRBD1 (5 bases). CDR1 is MNHEY and CDR2 is SVGAGI in the germline V gene. The CDR3 has 14 amino acids. Between the trimmed V and J ends, which lost 7 bases and 4 bases, there was a span of 16 bases. The CDR3 coding sequence is TGTGCCAGCACTGTGGGCCCCAGGGCCTATGGCTACACCTTC. Translation gives CASTVGPRAYGYTF.

The chain combines TRBV16 with TRBJ1-2; TRBD1 matches 7 bases. V was clipped by 4 bases and J by 4 bases; unmatched bases: 15. From germline, CDR1 is KGHSY and CDR2 FQNENV. The CDR3 is 17 amino acids. Here the CDR3 reads CASSPKTGQAVRYGYTF. The CDR3 bases are TGTGCCAGCAGCCCAAAGACCGGACAGGCCGTCCGCTATGGCTACACCTTC.

This chain links TRBV24-1 with TRBJ2-2; TRBD1 might be the D (5 bases). V lost 3 bases, J lost 4 bases, and 11 bases lay in between. This CDR3 comprises 15 residues. Germline V gene data show CDR1 as KGHDR and CDR2 as SFDVKD. The CDR3 loop reads CATSDPQGTTGELFF. The CDR3 DNA follows: TGTGCCACCAGTGATCCGCAGGGTACCACCGGGGAGCTGTTTTTT.

J is TRBJ1-1 and V is TRBV10-3, with 10 bases fitting TRBD1. The CDR3 is made up of 13 amino acids. The junction had 3 bases not matched to a gene; V was cut back by 5 bases and J by 6 bases. The germline CDR1 and CDR2 sequences are ENHRY and SYGVKD. The CDR3 DNA reads as TGTGCCATCAGTCGGGACAGGGGCGCTGAAGCTTTCTTT. Translation gives CAISRDRGAEAFF.

V gene TRBV4-1 combines with J gene TRBJ2-2; 15 nucleotides align to TRBD2. The germline V gene encodes CDR1 MGHRA and CDR2 YSYEKL. The J segment lost 7 bases and the V segment lost 3 bases, leaving 12 bases of the junction unmatched. The CDR3 has 19 amino acids. CDR3 nucleotide sequence: TGCGCCAGCAGCCACGGCGGACTAGCGGGAGGGCCCCCTGGCGGGGAGCTGTTTTTT. Translating it yields CASSHGGLAGGPPGGELFF.